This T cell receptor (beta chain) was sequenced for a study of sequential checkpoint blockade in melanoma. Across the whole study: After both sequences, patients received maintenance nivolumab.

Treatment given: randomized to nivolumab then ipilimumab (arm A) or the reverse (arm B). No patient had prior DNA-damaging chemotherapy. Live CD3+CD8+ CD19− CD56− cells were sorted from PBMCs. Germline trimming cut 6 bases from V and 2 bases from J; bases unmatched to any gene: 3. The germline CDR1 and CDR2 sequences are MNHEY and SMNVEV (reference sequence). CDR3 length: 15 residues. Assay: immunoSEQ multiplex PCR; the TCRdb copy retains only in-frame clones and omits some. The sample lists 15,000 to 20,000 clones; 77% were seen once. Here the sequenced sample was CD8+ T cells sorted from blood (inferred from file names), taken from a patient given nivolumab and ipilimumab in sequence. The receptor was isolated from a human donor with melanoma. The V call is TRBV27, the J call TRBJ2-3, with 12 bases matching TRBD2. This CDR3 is CASSGLAGTTDTQYF. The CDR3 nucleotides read TGTGCCAGCAGCGGACTAGCGGGAACCACAGATACGCAGTATTTT.